Listed below are T cell receptor beta chains from one sample, sequenced in a study of read filtering for tumor transcriptome and immune sequencing. TCRdb re-called the reads with MiXCR, one entry per CDR3 protein. The table lists 75,000 to 95,000 distinct CDR3 sequences, 20% to 25% of them singletons, with 9.5% to 12% in the top ten. Specimen: a population of CD138-negative cells sorted from bone marrow. These receptors were obtained from a donor aged 40 or older with multiple myeloma. Each CDR3 is given with its conserved first and last residue. A D gene is named only where the DNA matches it firmly. Not every row has a clone size; where given, it reads once, few, many or a size class.

v_gene	j_gene	abundance	d_gene	len	CDR3nt	CDR3aa
TRBV20-1	TRBJ2-6	many	.	16	TGCAGTGCTAGAGATCTCCCCTCCGCAGGGGCCAACGTCCTGACTTTC	CSARDLPSAGANVLTF
TRBV12-3/TRBV12-4	TRBJ2-1	many	TRBD2	14	TGTGCCAGCAGTTTAGGGGGGGGGAGGGATGAGCAGTTCTTC	CASSLGGGRDEQFF
TRBV20-1	TRBJ1-5	few	TRBD1	16	TGCAGTGCTAGAGTTTTCGGCAGGGGGCCCGATCAGCCCCAGCATTTT	CSARVFGRGPDQPQHF
TRBV28	TRBJ2-3	many	.	13	TGTGCCAGCAGCCCCCAGTCCACAGATACGCAGTATTTT	CASSPQSTDTQYF
TRBV11-2	TRBJ2-1	many	.	16	TGTGCCAGCAGCTCGTACCCCGGGGTTGACCGCAATGAGCAGTTCTTC	CASSSYPGVDRNEQFF
TRBV7-2	TRBJ2-3	.	.	15	TGTGCCAGCAGCTTAGGGGGGGTTAGCACAGATACGCAGTATTTT	CASSLGGVSTDTQYF
TRBV9	TRBJ1-1	few	.	16	TGTGCCAGCAGCGTAGCTCCTTCGACTCGGAACACTGAAGCTTTCTTT	CASSVAPSTRNTEAFF
TRBV6-6	TRBJ2-5	.	.	14	TGTGCCAGCGGTAGGGAGGATTCCCAAGGGACCCAGTACTTC	CASGREDSQGTQYF
TRBV2	TRBJ2-1	.	.	11	TGTGCCAGCACGAGATACAATGAGCAGTTCTTC	CASTRYNEQFF
TRBV5-1	TRBJ2-2	many	.	12	TGCGCCAGCAGCTTGACAGCCGGGGAGCTGTTTTTT	CASSLTAGELFF
TRBV19	TRBJ1-5	.	TRBD1	18	TGTGCCAGTAGTGCCCCCCCGGGACAGGGAAAAAGCAATCAGCCCCAGCATTTT	CASSAPPGQGKSNQPQHF
TRBV11-2	TRBJ2-2	.	.	13	TGTGCCAGCAGCTCAACAAACACCGGGGAGCTGTTTTTT	CASSSTNTGELFF
TRBV18	TRBJ2-7	many	.	12	TGTGCCAGCTCACCACAGAGGGACGAGCAGTACTTC	CASSPQRDEQYF
TRBV3-1	TRBJ2-3	many	.	15	TGTGCCAGCCGTCTAAGGGGGGCGTTCACAGATACGCAGTATTTT	CASRLRGAFTDTQYF
TRBV24-1	TRBJ1-5	few	.	14	TGTGCCACCAGTGCCCGAGGAAGCAATCAGCCCCAGCATTTT	CATSARGSNQPQHF
TRBV12-3/TRBV12-4	TRBJ2-5	many	.	12	TGTGCCAGCAGCCTGCCCCTAGAGACCCAGTACTTC	CASSLPLETQYF
TRBV5-6	TRBJ2-3	many	.	19	TGTGCCAGCAGCTTGGCAGTTTCGTTCAGGGAAAGGAGCACAGATACGCAGTATTTT	CASSLAVSFRERSTDTQYF
TRBV23-1	TRBJ2-7	many	.	16	TGCGCCAGCAGTCAGAAACCGGGACGGACCCCATACGAGCAGTACTTC	CASSQKPGRTPYEQYF
TRBV4-1	TRBJ1-5	.	TRBD1	16	TGCGCCAGCAGCCGCAACACAGGGGAGGGCATTCAGCCCCAGCATTTT	CASSRNTGEGIQPQHF
TRBV7-3	TRBJ1-6	many	.	13	TGTGCCAGCAGCTCGAACATGGGAGGGGCCCTCCACTTT	CASSSNMGGALHF
TRBV6-5	TRBJ2-1	many	TRBD2	16	TGTACCAGCTACAGCGGGGGGGGGAGCTCCTACAATGAGCAGTTCTTC	CTSYSGGGSSYNEQFF
TRBV28	TRBJ2-1	many	TRBD1	15	TGTGCCAGCAGTTTAGATGGGACAGGGGGAGGTGAGCAGTTCTTC	CASSLDGTGGGEQFF